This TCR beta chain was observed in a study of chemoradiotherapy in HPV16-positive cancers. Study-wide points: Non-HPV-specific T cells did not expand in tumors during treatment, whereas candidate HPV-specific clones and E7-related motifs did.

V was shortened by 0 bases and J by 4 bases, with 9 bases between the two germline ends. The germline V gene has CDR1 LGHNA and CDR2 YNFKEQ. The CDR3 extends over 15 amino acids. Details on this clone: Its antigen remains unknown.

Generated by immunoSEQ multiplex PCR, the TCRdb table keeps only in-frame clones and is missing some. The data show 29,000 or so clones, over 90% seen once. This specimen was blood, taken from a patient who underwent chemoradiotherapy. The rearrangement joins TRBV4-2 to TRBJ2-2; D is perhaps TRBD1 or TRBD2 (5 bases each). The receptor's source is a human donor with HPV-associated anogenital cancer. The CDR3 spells CASSQDPGGTGELFF. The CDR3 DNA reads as TGTGCCAGCAGCCAAGATCCTGGGGGCACCGGGGAGCTGTTTTTT.